This T cell receptor beta chain was obtained from a study of early T cells in non-severe SARS-CoV-2 infection. Background on the study: Investigators sequenced bulk RNA drawn from unsorted whole blood, and chains remained unpaired.

The V and J ends lost 7 bases and 2 bases respectively, with 15 bases between them. Germline V CDR1 and CDR2: SQVTM, ANQGSEA. The CDR3 consists of 15 residues. Individual cDNA molecules received unique molecular identifiers. A single record per CDR3 protein comes from TCRdb applying MiXCR to the 5' RACE reads. In the table there are over 25,000 distinct CDR3 sequences, roughly 5.9% of which are singletons. By frequency in the sample, this clonotype is medium-sized (0.01 to 0.1%). The sample consisted of whole blood. The clonotype was recovered from an adult who was a healthcare worker with PCR-confirmed SARS-CoV-2 infection or an uninfected control (not recorded which). The chain carries TRBV29-1 and TRBJ2-6; D possibly matches TRBD1 or TRBD2 (6 bases each). The CDR3 region has the DNA TGCAGCGGGTGGAGGGGGAGCACTGGGGCCAACGTCCTGACTTTC. This translates into CSGWRGSTGANVLTF.